This T cell receptor beta chain was recovered during a study of post-analysis software for immune sequencing data. The authors incorporated unique molecular identifiers into the TCR beta cDNA libraries. TCRdb reanalysed the PCR reads using MiXCR and keeps one entry per CDR3 protein. This table has about 560,000 distinct CDR3 sequences, roughly two fifths appearing once. This clonotype has a handful of counts. The antigen is undetermined. Findings and limits, study-wide: Four or five TRBV segments, including TRBV5-6, TRBV5-1 and TRBV20-1, were more frequent in patients than controls.

The CDR3 loop spans 19 amino acids. From germline, CDR1 is SGHRS and CDR2 YFSETQ. The V segment lost 1 base and the J segment 5 bases; nucleotides outside the gene matches: 16. The TCR was taken from a girl under 18 with multiple sclerosis. Source material: blood. V is TRBV5-1 and J is TRBJ2-1, with 9 positions matching TRBD2. CDR3 amino acids: CASSLKLGGRAIYDNEQFF. The CDR3 nucleotides are TGCGCCAGCAGCTTGAAGTTAGGCGGGAGGGCCATCTACGACAATGAGCAGTTCTTC.